Described below is a single TCR beta chain sequence and its context. Random hexamers primed reverse transcription of roughly 0.5 to 1 ug RNA. MiXCR, run by TCRdb on the immunoSEQ multiplex PCR reads, gives a single entry per CDR3 protein. The sample carries about 300,000 distinct CDR3 sequences, over 75% recorded once. V was shortened by 7 bases and J by 3 bases, with 13 bases between the two germline ends. The CDR3 has 14 residues. Germline V lookup: CDR1 KGHDR, CDR2 SFDVKD. This entry belongs to a study of CD8 T cells in Susac syndrome. The material sequenced was CD8+ T cells from PBMCs. This TCR derives from a human donor with multiple sclerosis. The chain has TRBV24-1 and TRBJ2-3; D gene unclear. The CDR3 bases are TGTGCCACCAGAGCGCCGATCGGAACAGATACGCAGTATTTT. Protein product: CATRAPIGTDTQYF.